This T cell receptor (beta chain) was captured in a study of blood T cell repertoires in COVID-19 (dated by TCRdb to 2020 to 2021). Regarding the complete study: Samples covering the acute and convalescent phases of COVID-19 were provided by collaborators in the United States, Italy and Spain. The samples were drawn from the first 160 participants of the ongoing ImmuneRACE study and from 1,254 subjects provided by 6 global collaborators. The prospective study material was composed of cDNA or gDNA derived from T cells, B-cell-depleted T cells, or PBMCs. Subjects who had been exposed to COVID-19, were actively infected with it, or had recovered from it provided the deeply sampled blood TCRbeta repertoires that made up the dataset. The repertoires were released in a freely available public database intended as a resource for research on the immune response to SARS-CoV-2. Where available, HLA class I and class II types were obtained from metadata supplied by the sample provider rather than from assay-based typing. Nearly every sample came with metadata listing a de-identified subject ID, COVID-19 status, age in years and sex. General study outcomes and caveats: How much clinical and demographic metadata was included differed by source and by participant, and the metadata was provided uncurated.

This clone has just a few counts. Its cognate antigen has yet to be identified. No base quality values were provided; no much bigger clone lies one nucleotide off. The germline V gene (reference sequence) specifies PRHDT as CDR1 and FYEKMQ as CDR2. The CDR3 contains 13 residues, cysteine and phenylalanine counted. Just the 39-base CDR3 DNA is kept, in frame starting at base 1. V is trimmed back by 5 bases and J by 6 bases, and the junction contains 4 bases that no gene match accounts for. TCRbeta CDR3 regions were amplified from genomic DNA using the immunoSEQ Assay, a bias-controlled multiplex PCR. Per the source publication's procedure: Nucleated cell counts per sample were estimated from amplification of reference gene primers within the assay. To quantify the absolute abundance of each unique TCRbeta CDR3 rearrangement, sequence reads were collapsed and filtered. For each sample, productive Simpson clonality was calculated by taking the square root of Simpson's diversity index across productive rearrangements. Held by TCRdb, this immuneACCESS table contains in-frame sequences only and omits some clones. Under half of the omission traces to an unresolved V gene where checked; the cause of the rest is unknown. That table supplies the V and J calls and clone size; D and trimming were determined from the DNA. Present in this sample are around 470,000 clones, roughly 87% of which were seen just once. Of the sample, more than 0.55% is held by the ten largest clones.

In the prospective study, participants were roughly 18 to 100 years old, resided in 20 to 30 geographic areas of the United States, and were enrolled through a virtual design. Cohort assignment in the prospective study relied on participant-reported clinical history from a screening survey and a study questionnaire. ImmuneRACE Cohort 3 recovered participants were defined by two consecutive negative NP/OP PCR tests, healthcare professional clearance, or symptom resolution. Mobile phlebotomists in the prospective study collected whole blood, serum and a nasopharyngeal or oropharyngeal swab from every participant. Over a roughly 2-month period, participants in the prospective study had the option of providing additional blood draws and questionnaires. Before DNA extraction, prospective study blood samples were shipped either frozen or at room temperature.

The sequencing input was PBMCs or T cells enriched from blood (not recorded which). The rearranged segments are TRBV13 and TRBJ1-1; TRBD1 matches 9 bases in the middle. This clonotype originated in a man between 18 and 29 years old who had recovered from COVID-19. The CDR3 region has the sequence CASSHTGGSEAFF. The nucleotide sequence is TGTGCCAGCAGCCACACAGGGGGCTCTGAAGCTTTCTTT.